A selection of T cell receptor beta chains follows, all from one sample in a study of cytomegalovirus exposure and HLA in healthy donors. Produced via immunoSEQ multiplex PCR; TCRdb's table is partial and in-frame only. This sample has 190,000 or so clones; approximately 80% occur once, and the top ten carry roughly 0.7%. Specimen: PBMCs. These TCRs come from a boy aged 5-17 years in good health and CMV-seronegative. Both conserved end residues are part of each CDR3. The D gene is left open where the match is weak. Clone size is shown for a subset of rows, as once, few, many or a class of expanded clone.

TRBJ1-1,NA,NA,TRBV19,CASSKGGRNTEAFF,TGTGCCAGTAGTAAAGGGGGACGGAACACTGAAGCTTTCTTT
TRBJ1-5,NA,NA,TRBV19,CASSIPPSNQPQHF,TGTGCCAGTAGTATACCCCCCTCTAATCAGCCCCAGCATTTT
TRBJ2-2,NA,NA,TRBV7-3,CASSLGLTMGPGELFF,TGTGCCAGCAGCCTAGGACTGACAATGGGTCCCGGGGAGCTGTTTTTT
TRBJ1-2,NA,NA,TRBV7-9,CASSPRGYGYTF,TGTGCCAGCAGCCCTAGGGGCTATGGCTACACCTTC
TRBJ2-1,NA,TRBD2,TRBV30,CAWGGSTARNEQFF,TGTGCCTGGGGCGGGAGTACAGCCCGCAATGAGCAGTTCTTC
TRBJ2-3,NA,NA,TRBV18,CASSPRRNSGTDTQYF,TGTGCCAGCTCACCAAGGAGAAATTCGGGCACAGATACGCAGTATTTT
TRBJ1-1,few,NA,TRBV5-6,CASSLPGGTEAFF,TGTGCCAGCAGCTTGCCCGGGGGCACTGAAGCTTTCTTT
TRBJ2-7,NA,TRBD1,TRBV5-8,CASSLSNGTGIYEQYF,TGTGCCAGCAGCTTGAGTAACGGGACAGGGATCTACGAGCAGTACTTC
TRBJ1-2,NA,NA,TRBV2,CASSADRLGGYTF,TGTGCCAGCAGCGCAGACAGACTAGGGGGCTACACCTTC
TRBJ2-7,NA,TRBD2,TRBV11-2,CASSPSRGSGYYEQYF,TGTGCCAGCAGCCCTAGTCGGGGTAGCGGGTACTACGAGCAGTACTTC
TRBJ1-1,NA,NA,TRBV6-5,CASSYPAVWGGTEAFF,TGTGCCAGCAGTTACCCCGCGGTCTGGGGGGGCACTGAAGCTTTCTTT
TRBJ2-1,NA,TRBD2,TRBV30,CAWAGLAGGRPYNEQFF,TGTGCCTGGGCGGGACTAGCGGGGGGTAGGCCCTACAATGAGCAGTTCTTC
TRBJ2-1,NA,TRBD2,TRBV7-2,CASSLTSGNYNEQFF,TGTGCCAGCAGCTTGACTAGCGGGAACTACAATGAGCAGTTCTTC
TRBJ1-1,NA,TRBD1,TRBV4-3,CASSQGTGETEAFF,TGCGCCAGCAGCCAAGGGACAGGGGAAACTGAAGCTTTCTTT
TRBJ1-1,NA,TRBD1,TRBV19,CASSPDREFVYTEAFF,TGTGCCAGTAGTCCCGACAGGGAATTTGTTTACACTGAAGCTTTCTTT
TRBJ1-6,NA,TRBD1,TRBV11-3,CASSPTGTGGSPLHF,TGTGCCAGCAGTCCTACCGGGACAGGGGGTTCACCCCTCCACTTT
TRBJ2-2,few,NA,TRBV30,CAWGYTSTGELFF,TGTGCCTGGGGTTACACATCGACCGGGGAGCTGTTTTTT
TRBJ2-1,NA,NA,TRBV1,CTSSHLAADNEQFF,TGCACCAGCAGCCATCTAGCGGCCGACAATGAGCAGTTCTTC
TRBJ1-2,few,TRBD1,TRBV6-4,CASSPTPAGGYGYTF,TGTGCCAGCAGTCCAACACCAGCAGGGGGGTATGGCTACACCTTC
TRBJ1-1,once,NA,TRBV7-8,CASSQGGAALPAEAFF,TGTGCCAGCAGCCAAGGGGGGGCCGCCCTCCCCGCAGAAGCTTTCTTT
TRBJ2-1,NA,NA,TRBV5-4,CASSFYRARHNEQFF,TGTGCCAGCAGCTTCTACAGGGCTCGCCACAATGAGCAGTTCTTC
TRBJ1-2,NA,TRBD1,TRBV9,CASSPHGTVDFYGYTF,TGCGCCAGCAGCCCCCACGGGACAGTTGACTTCTATGGCTACACCTTC
TRBJ1-1,NA,NA,TRBV19,CASGGFGGNTEAFF,TGTGCCAGTGGGGGGTTTGGAGGGAACACTGAAGCTTTCTTT
TRBJ1-5,once,NA,TRBV4-1,CASSQVRVNRRGGAQHF,TGCGCCAGCAGCCAAGTTCGTGTAAACAGGAGGGGAGGAGCCCAGCATTTT
TRBJ1-2,NA,NA,TRBV10-3,CAISGQQGRYGYTF,TGTGCCATCTCAGGACAACAGGGACGGTATGGCTACACCTTC
TRBJ1-4,NA,NA,TRBV19,CASSIQNGEKLFF,TGTGCCAGTAGTATTCAAAACGGTGAAAAACTGTTTTTT
TRBJ1-1,NA,NA,TRBV7-2,CASSLGGGGSTEAFF,TGTGCCAGCAGCTTAGGGGGGGGAGGAAGTACTGAAGCTTTCTTT
TRBJ2-5,few,TRBD2,TRBV7-6,CASSLFQAGETQYF,TGTGCCAGCAGCTTATTTCAAGCGGGGGAGACCCAGTACTTC
TRBJ2-3,NA,NA,TRBV7-9,CASSTTGLLEEDTQYF,TGTGCCAGCAGCACGACGGGACTCTTGGAAGAGGATACGCAGTATTTT
TRBJ1-2,once,NA,TRBV28,CASSLGGRHGYTF,TGTGCCAGCAGTTTGGGGGGGCGTCATGGCTACACCTTC
TRBJ2-7,NA,TRBD1,TRBV10-3,CAISAGQGDEQYF,TGTGCCATCAGCGCCGGACAGGGCGACGAGCAGTACTTC
TRBJ2-2,NA,TRBD1,TRBV5-1,CASGKRDRYTGELFF,TGCGCCAGCGGCAAAAGGGACAGATACACCGGGGAGCTGTTTTTT
TRBJ2-3,NA,TRBD1,TRBV7-3,CASSRVGQAKDTQYF,TGTGCCAGCAGCCGGGTAGGACAGGCAAAAGATACGCAGTATTTT
TRBJ1-3,NA,NA,TRBV10-3,CACARRSGNTIYF,TGTGCCTGCGCAAGGAGAAGTGGAAACACCATATATTTT
TRBJ1-5,NA,TRBD1,TRBV27,CASSPPGTENQPQHF,TGTGCCAGCAGTCCCCCCGGGACAGAAAATCAGCCCCAGCATTTT
TRBJ2-7,NA,TRBD2,TRBV19,CASSISGRSTYEQYF,TGTGCCAGTAGTATAAGCGGGAGGTCCACCTACGAGCAGTACTTC
TRBJ2-1,few,TRBD2,TRBV10-3,CAISEGTSFDNEQFF,TGTGCCATCAGTGAGGGGACTAGCTTCGACAATGAGCAGTTCTTC
TRBJ2-7,NA,TRBD1,TRBV19,CATLDRGEDEQYF,TGTGCCACCCTAGACAGGGGTGAGGACGAGCAGTACTTC
TRBJ1-5,NA,NA,TRBV15,CATSRMPQGIGNQPQHF,TGTGCCACCAGCAGGATGCCACAGGGTATAGGCAATCAGCCCCAGCATTTT
TRBJ1-1,NA,NA,TRBV19,CASSPGLGVMNTEAFF,TGTGCCAGTAGTCCCGGACTTGGGGTCATGAACACTGAAGCTTTCTTT
TRBJ1-2,few,TRBD1,TRBV4-2,CASSQEPGGYGYTF,TGTGCCAGCAGCCAAGAGCCAGGGGGCTATGGCTACACCTTC
TRBJ2-5,NA,TRBD2,TRBV5-1,CASSKSGTSMETQYF,TGCGCCAGCAGCAAATCCGGGACTAGTATGGAGACCCAGTACTTC
TRBJ1-2,NA,TRBD1,TRBV30,CAWSSRRQGAWGYTF,TGTGCCTGGAGTTCTAGGAGACAGGGGGCGTGGGGCTACACCTTC
TRBJ2-7,NA,TRBD2,TRBV30,CAWRRLAGSEQYF,TGTGCCTGGAGAAGACTAGCGGGCTCCGAGCAGTACTTC
TRBJ2-3,few,TRBD2,TRBV7-6,CASSFAGAPTDTQYF,TGTGCCAGCAGCTTCGCGGGAGCCCCCACAGATACGCAGTATTTT
TRBJ2-6,NA,NA,TRBV27,CASSLIESGANVLTF,TGTGCCAGCAGTTTAATAGAGTCTGGGGCCAACGTCCTGACTTTC
TRBJ1-2,NA,NA,TRBV30,CAWSVAGPHTF,TGTGCCTGGAGTGTAGCAGGGCCCCACACCTTC
TRBJ2-7,NA,TRBD1,TRBV4-1,CASSQAGTGGREQYF,TGCGCCAGCAGCCAAGCCGGGACAGGGGGACGGGAGCAGTACTTC
TRBJ2-2,NA,TRBD1,TRBV7-3,CASSAGGPNTGELFF,TGTGCCAGCAGCGCAGGGGGACCTAACACCGGGGAGCTGTTTTTT
TRBJ1-1,NA,NA,TRBV5-1,CASSRLGGNTEAFF,TGCGCCAGCAGCCGCTTGGGGGGGAACACTGAAGCTTTCTTT
TRBJ2-3,NA,NA,TRBV5-4,CASSFSFDTQYF,TGTGCCAGCAGCTTTAGTTTTGATACGCAGTATTTT
TRBJ1-5,NA,NA,TRBV25-1,CASSEQGWNQPQHF,TGTGCCAGCAGTGAACAGGGCTGGAATCAGCCCCAGCATTTT
TRBJ1-5,NA,NA,TRBV21-1,CASTRDRAGVRQPQHF,TGTGCCAGCACCAGGGACAGGGCAGGGGTCAGACAGCCCCAGCATTTT
TRBJ2-7,NA,NA,TRBV27,CASRPVRRKLGEQYF,TGTGCCAGCAGGCCCGTCAGGCGTAAATTGGGCGAGCAGTACTTC